This T cell receptor (beta chain) was obtained from a study of blood T cell repertoires in COVID-19. About the study: Samples representing acute and convalescent COVID-19 were sourced from the United States, Italy and Spain.

Original methodology: From reference gene primer amplification, estimates of nucleated cell counts were derived. Assay used: immunoSEQ multiplex PCR; TCRdb lists only in-frame clones, some missing. V, J and clone size derive from that table, while D and trimming were established from the DNA sequence. The table includes approximately 140,000 clones, over 75% detected once. This CDR3 is 15 amino acids long. The germline V gene has CDR1 MDHEN and CDR2 SYDVKM. V gave up 7 bases and J gave up 4 bases, with 19 bases separating them. Sequencing used peripheral blood. This chain joins TRBV28 and TRBJ1-2; maybe TRBD1 (5 bases). This TCR was recovered from a man aged 55 to 70 with active or convalescent COVID-19. The CDR3 loop reads CASIPGSAGTYGYTF. CDR3 coding DNA: TGTGCCAGCATTCCAGGGTCAGCCGGTACCTATGGCTACACCTTC.